The rows below give T cell receptor beta chains drawn from one sample of a study of cytomegalovirus exposure and HLA in healthy donors. The data were produced by immunoSEQ multiplex PCR, yet TCRdb's version contains in-frame clones alone and is incomplete. The sample comprises under 200,000 clones, 81% of which are singletons, and approximately 13% rests with the top ten. The sequencing input was PBMCs. These receptors were taken from a woman between 45 and 60 years old in good health and CMV-seronegative. The CDR3 runs from the conserved cysteine through the conserved F or W. D genes are given only for firm matches. A clone size is listed for some rows: how often the clone was seen (once, few, many), or a class if it is expanded.

j_call clone_size d_call v_call cdr3_nt cdr3_aa
TRBJ2-2 . . TRBV19 TGTGCCAGTAGTATGTGGAGGGAGACCACCGGGGAGCTGTTTTTT CASSMWRETTGELFF
TRBJ1-2 . . TRBV27 TGTGCCAGCATTCTAGGGGGGGGGTATGGCTACACCTTC CASILGGGYGYTF
TRBJ2-1 . TRBD2 TRBV7-8 TGTGCCAGCAGCTTAGGATGGGCTAGCGGGAGGCCGAATGAGCAGTTCTTC CASSLGWASGRPNEQFF
TRBJ1-2 . . TRBV7-9 TGTGCCAGCAGCTTCCCCGGGACAAGATATGGCTACACCTTC CASSFPGTRYGYTF
TRBJ2-7 . . TRBV9 TGTGCCAGCAGCGGTGGCGGGCCTCCACACCACGAGCAGTACTTC CASSGGGPPHHEQYF
TRBJ2-5 . TRBD2 TRBV7-2 TGTGCCAGCAGCCAGTTAGCGGGCGGGGGAGGGACCCAGTACTTC CASSQLAGGGGTQYF
TRBJ2-3 . . TRBV13 TGTGCCAGCAGCTTAGCAGGCGCCACCACAGATACGCAGTATTTT CASSLAGATTDTQYF
TRBJ2-7 . TRBD1 TRBV4-2 TGTGCCAGCAGCCAAGCGGGACAGGCCCTCTACGAGCAGTACTTC CASSQAGQALYEQYF
TRBJ2-3 few . TRBV5-1 TGCGCCAGCAGCTCCCGGAGGGGACAGACCATCACAGATACGCAGTATTTT CASSSRRGQTITDTQYF
TRBJ2-7 . . TRBV28 TGTGCCAGCAGTCCCGGGGGGCGCGTACTTTACGAGCAGTACTTC CASSPGGRVLYEQYF
TRBJ2-7 . TRBD1 TRBV7-9 TGTGCCAGCAGCTCACTGGCAGGACAGGGCTCCTCCGAGCAGTACTTC CASSSLAGQGSSEQYF
TRBJ1-4 . . TRBV18 TGTGCCAGCTCACCCTTTGCAACTAATGAAAAACTGTTTTTT CASSPFATNEKLFF
TRBJ2-2 . . TRBV7-3 TGTTCCAGCAGCTCCCCGCCCAGGCCTGACGGGGAGCTGTTTTTT CSSSSPPRPDGELFF
TRBJ2-7 . TRBD2 TRBV5-1 TGCGCCAGCAGCTTGGTAGCGGGAGGATACTACGAGCAGTACTTC CASSLVAGGYYEQYF
TRBJ2-7 . . TRBV2 TGTGCCAGCAGTCCCCGAGAGGGCATGAAAACCTACGAGCAGTACTTC CASSPREGMKTYEQYF